The 8 T cell receptor beta chains below were found in one sample sequenced in a study of T cells in Graves' hyperthyroidism and ophthalmopathy. Amplification yielded TCR beta CDR3 regions, with RNA transcripts as the source. The HTBI primer set drove a first-round RT-PCR of the TCR CDR3. TCRdb reprocessed the multiplex PCR reads via MiXCR and lists one record per CDR3 protein. This sample has more than 95,000 distinct CDR3 sequences, with 47% found just once. Input material: blood. These TCRs come from a man between 35 and 55 years old with Graves' hyperthyroidism.

In the case of this clonotype: A much larger clone lies a single base off, so this may be a read error. V gene TRBV10-3 combines with J gene TRBJ2-7; 9 bases map to TRBD2. The CDR3 loop spans 15 amino acids. Germline V CDR1 and CDR2: ENHRY, SYGVKD. CDR3 in amino acids: CASSELRGGSYEQYF. Here the CDR3 DNA reads TGTGCCAGCAGTGAACTGCGGGGGGGCTCCTACGAGCAGTACTTC.

This clonotype was observed many times. This chain connects TRBV5-1 to TRBJ1-1; possibly TRBD1 for D (5 bases). CDR3 length equals 16 residues. Germline loops: CDR1 SGHRS, CDR2 YFSETQ. The V and J ends lost 0 bases and 1 base respectively, with 13 bases between them. CDR3 amino acids: CASSLAGTGRNTEAFF. DNA for the CDR3: TGCGCCAGCAGCTTGGCGGGGACGGGGAGGAACACTGAAGCTTTCTTT.

Many counts were recorded for this clonotype. This chain uses TRBV19 with TRBJ2-7; TRBD2 aligns across 8 bases. Trimming removed 8 bases from V and 0 bases from J; junction bases left unmatched: 6. CDR1 is LNHDA, CDR2 SQIVND, per germline (reference sequence). This CDR3 contains 14 residues. CDR3 coding DNA: TGTGCCAGTTCCTCCGGGGGGGGCTCCTACGAGCAGTACTTC. Encoded protein: CASSSGGGSYEQYF.

At least ten counts were recorded for this clonotype. This may stem from a read error, because a much larger clone lies one nucleotide away. This chain joins TRBV7-2 and TRBJ2-5, with D perhaps TRBD2 (7 bases). Trimming took 3 bases from V and 5 from J, leaving 13 bases between them. The CDR3 is 14 amino acids. CDR1 and CDR2 from the germline V gene are SGHTA and FQGNSA. CDR3 nucleotides: TGTGCCAGCAGCTTTAGGGGGGGTGGGGAGACCCAGTACTTC. It specifies CASSFRGGGETQYF.

The chain has TRBV7-6 and TRBJ2-1; 7 bases map to TRBD1. J gave up 10 bases and V 3 bases, and 9 bases lay outside the gene matches. The germline CDR1 and CDR2 sequences are SGHVS and FNYEAQ. This CDR3 has 14 amino acids. The CDR3 spells CASSLTGYDDEQFF. DNA of the CDR3: TGTGCCAGCAGCTTGACAGGGTACGACGACGAGCAGTTCTTC. The variable domain in full, completed from reference TRBV7-6 and TRBJ2-1, reads GAGVSQSPRYKVTKRGQDVALRCDPISGHVSLYWYRQALGQGPEFLTYFNYEAQQDKSGLPNDRFSAERPEGSISTLTIQRTEQRDSAMYRCASSLTGYDDEQFFGPGTRLTVL.

Regarding this clonotype: One end of the junction fails to match germline, which may point to a read error. This CDR3 is CAWRIGRERQFF. The CDR3 DNA sequence: TGTGCCTGGAGAATTGGAAGGGAGCGGCAGTTCTTC. This rearrangement joins TRBV29-1 to TRBJ2-1, with a weak D call TRBD2 (5 bases). This CDR3 region has 12 residues. From germline, CDR1 is SQVTM and CDR2 ANQGSEA.

This clonotype was detected ten times or more. The CDR3 protein is CASSQEVTYEQYF. In nucleotides, the CDR3 is TGTGCCAGCAGCCAAGAGGTAACCTACGAGCAGTACTTC. This chain joins TRBV4-2 and TRBJ2-7; D unclear. CDR1 and CDR2 from the germline V gene are LGHNA and YNFKEQ. Trimming removed 0 bases at V and 2 bases at J, with 5 bases between. The CDR3 is 13 amino acids.

The table lists this clonotype with many counts. The chain recombines TRBV28 with TRBJ2-5; TRBD2 matches at 7 bases. The V gene's germline CDR1 is MDHEN and CDR2 SYDVKM. This CDR3 has 13 amino acids. V gave up 8 bases and J gave up 4 bases; unmatched junction bases: 7. As DNA, the CDR3 is TGTGCCAGCGCCGATAGCGGGTCAGAGACCCAGTACTTC. It codes for CASADSGSETQYF.